The entry below describes one TCR beta chain. The antigen it recognizes is unknown. Base qualities are not at hand, and no much larger clone is one base apart. Library generation was performed with the immunoSEQ multiplex PCR assay. For the multiplex PCR, a mixture combining 60 forward primers for TCR Vbeta segments and 13 reverse primers for TCR Jbeta segments was used. Amplification of the CDR3 region of rearranged TCR beta genes was performed with a multiplex PCR assay on genomic DNA. On the Illumina HiSeq System, the amplified TCR beta libraries were sequenced as 87-base-pair reads. From the authors' description of their analysis: A later analysis tallied tens of millions of unique TCR beta chains across the 550 to 850 repertoires, and some 12 million of those chains were shared by two or more donors. Raw reads were error-corrected and collapsed into unique sequences by a nearest-neighbor algorithm in which closely related sequences were merged to remove PCR and sequencing errors. CDR3 sequences were aligned to IMGT reference sequences to assign V, D and J gene segments. For a sequence to be retained, a match of at least six nucleotides was required to both a V gene segment and a J gene segment. Rearrangements were called productive when the CDR3 lacked stop codons and stayed in frame with V and J; all others were non-productive. Following IMGT convention, CDR3 was defined as the stretch from the second conserved V-encoded cysteine up to the conserved J-encoded phenylalanine. Sequences without an unambiguous match to a single V gene segment were excluded from the earlier analysis of about 630 of the donors. In an earlier analysis of a few hundred of the donors, V segments were called functional above 56.7% productive rearrangements and were called segregating when the between-donor standard deviation exceeded 5%. A statistical classification framework was built to diagnose cytomegalovirus status from the catalog of TCR beta chain sequences. In a later analysis, V and J genes were assigned by comparing TCR nucleotide sequences against IMGT/GENE-DB human TR gene sequences. In a later analysis, CDR3 sequences and most-parsimonious VDJ recombination scenarios were assigned using the TCRdist pipeline. A later analysis defined each TCR beta chain by its CDR3 amino acid sequence plus V-gene family, and excluded reads lacking a unique V-gene family. In a later analysis, nearly 600 highly shared, low-generation-probability nucleotide sequences were removed to address suspected cross-contamination and a sequencing artifact. In a later analysis, a clonal expansion index for each public chain was calculated from normalized within-repertoire ranks of inferred template counts. In a later analysis, generation probabilities were computed using a VDJ recombination model fitted to out-of-frame rearrangements, and the results were checked against IGoR. In a later analysis, hypergeometric tests were used to score TCR-TCR, TCR-HLA and TCR-CMV co-occurrence, with a repertoire-size bias correction applied to TCR pairs. To estimate false discovery rates, a later analysis permuted the HLA or CMV assignments 20 times. In a later analysis, co-occurring TCRs were grouped using DBSCAN, with TCRdist sequence similarity added in when clustering inside HLA-allele-positive subsets. Repertoires with fewer than 30,000 or more than 120,000 public chains were left out of co-occurrence clustering, as were about five repertoires with anomalous nucleotide sharing. The clones in this table, taken by TCRdb from immuneACCESS, are in-frame only. Not every clone is retained; where verified, under half of the shortfall comes from an unresolved V gene, and the cause of the rest is unknown. V, J and clone size derive from that table, while D and trimming were established from the DNA sequence. The sample contains about 230,000 clones, 78% of them found a single time. Jointly, the top ten make up approximately 0.49% of the sample.

This record comes from a study of cytomegalovirus exposure and HLA in healthy donors (dated 2017 in TCRdb). Study-wide context: An earlier analysis of roughly 630 of the donors reported 250 to 300 Gb of sequence data and 117 million unique TCR beta sequences from 150 million to 200 million T cells. An early release covering roughly 640 HLA-typed donors comprised about 300 gigabases of sequencing data and approximately 80 million unique TCR sequences. The genetic ancestry cluster associated with self-reported Caucasian donors included 65% to 90% of the 300 to 400 genotyped donors. The study was designed to test whether signatures of past pathogen exposure could be identified by cataloging public T cell receptors. The study used immunosequencing to profile the T cell repertoires of more than 650 subjects and linked those repertoires to cytomegalovirus serostatus. Along with the approximately 600-subject first cohort, a separate validation cohort of over a hundred different subjects was used. To predict cytomegalovirus infection status, the study combined high-throughput TCR immunosequencing, statistical association of individual TCRs with disease status, and machine learning. In a later analysis, previously published TCR beta repertoires from several hundred donors were re-analyzed and high-resolution HLA genotyping was added so that TCR occurrence patterns could be studied. The later analysis used no new phenotypic data to find candidate immune exposures, relying instead on TCR beta sequences and their occurrence across donors. To decide whether each TCR beta V gene segment behaved as functional or pseudogenic, an earlier analysis of 587 of the donors relied on high-throughput TCR beta sequencing. Donor age, sex, ethnicity and CMV serostatus were compiled together with the repertoire data. Genome-wide SNP genotypes for about 60% of the 666 donors were used in a later genetic analysis, which treated that subset as a discovery cohort. Every discovery cohort repertoire had been produced on one sequencing platform. Class I and class II HLA loci were covered by the typing at four-digit resolution. The number of typed donors differed by locus: about 620-640 for A, B, C, DRB1 and DQB1; about 520 for DQA1; around 580 for DPA1; and about 450 for DPB1. Roughly five DR-DQ haplotypes were handled as single units for association and clustering, since linkage in the cohort was strong. Among 398 genotyped donors of the cohort, an average of around 240,000 unique TCR beta nucleotide sequences were sequenced per donor, roughly 20% of them non-productive. Here is what the overall study found, with its caveats: Presence/absence analyses assumed roughly uniform sequencing depth across donors, an assumption that may not hold. V-gene and J-gene trimming of TCR beta chains was associated with a missense DCLRE1C variant in a later genetic analysis, and the association was replicated in an independent cohort. A later analysis found that most CMV-associated TCR beta chains appeared HLA-restricted, with HLA associations seemingly driven largely by CMV exposure. Immune exposure information for the cohort was limited to CMV serostatus. When HLA alleles, especially DR and DQ, strongly co-occurred, attributing TCR associations to individual alleles was difficult. A further reported finding was that TCR beta sequences accurately predicted the HLA-A and HLA-B alleles for most subjects in the first cohort. Most TCR sequences were observed very rarely across donors, whereas some public TCRs were present in many individuals. Correlated functional status among segregating V segments might reflect linkage disequilibrium, but an unknown experimental factor could not be ruled out. In a later genetic analysis, fewer N-insertions in productive TCRs were reported among donors in an Asian-associated ancestry cluster than the approximately 710-donor mean. Some IMGT-functional V segments, including TRBV6-2 and TRBV6-3, could not be told apart with the 87-base-pair reads, so those segments were excluded. The classifier was reported to diagnose cytomegalovirus status with high specificity and sensitivity in both the original cohort and the validation cohort. In a later analysis, several top co-occurrence clusters were reported to appear linked to parvovirus B19, influenza, CMV and Epstein-Barr virus. A later analysis found that HLA-associated TCR beta chains were more clonally expanded and had lower generation probabilities than equally common non-associated chains. The authors suggested that the approach could potentially be extended to other disease states and immunological phenotypes. Because HLA typing was missing for some donors at each locus, association tests included only the typed subset. The study gave a list of 150 to 200 TCR beta chains associated with cytomegalovirus. The cohort was sequenced for TCR beta chains only, and without alpha or paired-chain data the features that could be detected were limited. Specific HLA alleles were associated with 15,000 to 20,000 TCR beta sequences at a false discovery rate of 0.05 in a later analysis. In vitro tests confirmed that a few of the cytomegalovirus-associated TCR beta chains recognize cytomegalovirus antigens. A later analysis found that TCR association rates varied across HLA loci, with DRB1 alleles showing the most associated TCRs and HLA-C alleles the fewest. Over 15 rarely observed V segments, including chromosome 9 orphons, were excluded from the earlier analysis of a few hundred of the donors because counts were too low. A cluster of highly shared sequence variants was judged likely to be a technical artifact of the sequencing pipeline. In an earlier analysis of a few hundred of the donors, most TCR beta V segments were observed in productive rearrangements about 87% or about 30% of the time, broadly matching IMGT annotations.

The cohort was made up of under 800 healthy bone marrow donors. At the time of sampling, all cohort members were nominally healthy, though unrecorded immune exposures were likely present. The donor was CMV seronegative and belonged to the group of 352 seronegative cohort members. A peripheral blood sample was provided by each donor, and peripheral blood mononuclear cells were used for TCR beta sequencing. The Qiagen DNeasy Blood Extraction Kit was used to extract genomic DNA from the blood cell samples. The germline V gene encodes CDR1 LNHDA and CDR2 SQIVND (reference sequence). The germline V end is reduced by 10 bases and the J end by 1 base; junction bases left unmatched: 4. The CDR3 contains 15 residues, cysteine and phenylalanine counted. The read is trimmed to its CDR3 DNA, 45 bases read in frame from base 1.

The material sequenced was PBMCs. The TCR sequence derives from a boy aged 10-17 years in good health and CMV-seronegative. The rearranged segments are TRBV19 and TRBJ2-3; 14 middle bases align to TRBD2. The bases are TGTGCCACAGGACTAGCGGGGGGTCGCACAGATACGCAGTATTTT. It codes for CATGLAGGRTDTQYF. Full variable domain (CDR3 extended with the reference TRBV19 and TRBJ2-3 proteins): DGGITQSPKYLFRKEGQNVTLSCEQNLNHDAMYWYRQDPGQGLRLIYYSQIVNDFQKGDIAEGYSVSREKKESFPLTVTSAQKNPTAFYLCATGLAGGRTDTQYFGPGTRLTVL.